The 23 T cell receptor beta chains listed next were all sequenced from one sample in a study of prognosis after radiotherapy for stage I lung cancer (dated by TCRdb to the early 2020s). Data came from an Illumina HiSeq 3000. Two rounds of multiplex PCR were performed to amplify the TCR beta CDR3 region from genomic DNA. The first PCR round used primers specific to each TRBV and TRBJ gene, with sequences filed in Chinese patent CN105087789A. The public sequencing data were trimmed at Q25 with fastp and processed into clonotypes with MiXCR by TCRdb, which kept only in-frame beta chains. Rows are unified per CDR3 protein, each entry keeping the most common DNA and genes. This sample is represented by some 25,000 distinct CDR3 sequences; about 36% of them were singletons. The biggest ten clones account for approximately 60% of the sample. Sequences were derived from PBMCs, sampled before or after stereotactic body radiation therapy (not recorded which). Source of these receptors: a donor aged 50 or older with non-small cell lung cancer.

With respect to this clonotype: This sequence is one base from a far larger clone and is likely a read error. The rearrangement links TRBV6-4 to TRBJ1-2, with a weak D call TRBD1 (6 bases). The CDR3 length is 14 residues. Looked up from germline, CDR1 is MRHNA and CDR2 is SNTAGT. This CDR3 is CAISTPQGNYGYTF. The CDR3 DNA follows: TGTGCCATCAGTACACCTCAGGGGAACTATGGCTACACCTTC.

This clonotype was observed many times. This chain uses TRBV24-1 with TRBJ1-2; D is uncertain. Trimming removed 7 bases at V and 3 bases at J, with 8 bases between. Germline V gene sequence: CDR1 KGHDR, CDR2 SFDVKD. The CDR3 extends over 12 amino acids. The CDR3 DNA sequence: TGTGCCACCAGGGCAGACGACTATGGCTACACCTTC. The encoded protein is CATRADDYGYTF.

Points on this clonotype: At one end, the junction sequence differs from germline, possibly due to a read error. This rearrangement joins TRBV30 to TRBJ2-5, with TRBD2 as a possible D gene (5 bases). The germline CDR1 and CDR2 sequences are GTSNPN and SVGIG (reference sequence). This CDR3 is built from 14 residues. The CDR3 DNA follows: TGTGCCTGGAGTTTACGGGGTAACCAAGAGACCCGGTACTTC. It codes for CAWSLRGNQETRYF.

This chain links TRBV30 with TRBJ1-4; D is uncertain. This CDR3 comprises 15 residues. Deletions cut 2 bases from V and 0 bases from J, with 10 bases between. Germline values: CDR1 GTSNPN, CDR2 SVGIG (reference sequence). CDR3 in DNA: TGTGCCTGGAGTCCCTCACACGCAACTAATGAAAAACTGTTTTTT. Encoded protein: CAWSPSHATNEKLFF.

The chain is built from TRBV2 and TRBJ1-2; D gene uncertain. Deletions cut 8 bases from V and 2 bases from J, with 12 bases between. Looked up from germline, CDR1 is SNHLY and CDR2 is FYNNEI. The CDR3 length is 13 residues. The DNA of the CDR3 is TGTGCCAGCCGAGGCAGACCCAACTATGGCTACACCTTC. It encodes CASRGRPNYGYTF.

This clonotype came up many times. This chain joins TRBV15 and TRBJ1-6; D ambiguous. The CDR3 length is 17 residues. From germline, CDR1 is LNHNV and CDR2 YYDKDF (reference sequence). The V gene lost 9 bases and the J gene lost 0 bases, with 18 bases spanning the gap. The CDR3 spells CATRPGPTSSYNSPLHF. Written as DNA, the CDR3 is TGTGCCACGCGCCCGGGCCCTACAAGCTCCTATAATTCACCCCTCCACTTT.

The V call is TRBV4-2, the J call TRBJ2-1, with D uncertain. The CDR3 consists of 15 residues. Trimming removed 5 bases at V and 6 bases at J, with 17 bases between. CDR1 is LGHNA and CDR2 is YNFKEQ in the germline V gene. The chain's CDR3 is CASSLEGLPSNEQFF. CDR3 in DNA: TGTGCCAGCAGCTTGGAAGGGCTTCCTTCCAATGAGCAGTTCTTC.

With respect to this clonotype: This likely traces to a read error, being one base from a far larger clone. The J gene is TRBJ2-5, the V gene TRBV6-9; D is unresolved. This CDR3 has 13 amino acids. CDR1 is MNHGY and CDR2 is SVAAGI in the germline V gene. The CDR3 loop is CTSSSGYRETQYF. The CDR3 DNA follows: TGTACCAGCAGTTCCGGATATCGGGAGACCCAGTACTTC.

The genes are TRBV11-3 and TRBJ2-7; possibly TRBD2 for D (6 bases). The V gene's germline CDR1 is SGHNT and CDR2 YENEEA. CDR3 length equals 13 residues. V was shortened by 5 bases and J by 0 bases, with 8 bases between the two germline ends. The CDR3 sequence is CASSPGLSYEQYF. DNA of the CDR3: TGTGCCAGCAGCCCGGGACTCTCCTACGAGCAGTACTTC.

This clonotype was picked up one time. This chain links TRBV6-1 with TRBJ1-5, with unresolved D. V was pared by 8 bases and J by 6 bases, with 5 bases between. The V gene's germline CDR1 is MNHNS and CDR2 SASEGT. The CDR3 contains 10 residues. Written as DNA, the CDR3 is TGTGCCAGCGGCCCTCAGCCCCAGCATTTT. It specifies CASGPQPQHF.

Comments on this clonotype: At one of its ends the junction is not consistent with the germline gene, which may arise from a read error. This rearrangement joins TRBV2 to TRBJ1-2; no definite D call. This CDR3 spans 14 amino acids. Germline CDR1 reads SNHLY; CDR2 reads FYNNEI. CDR3 in DNA: TGTGCCAGCAGGGCGGCGGTTCTGGCCTATGTCTACACCTTC. It is translated as CASRAAVLAYVYTF.

This chain connects TRBV6-2 or TRBV6-3 to TRBJ1-2; 7 bases fit TRBD1. J was trimmed by 6 bases and V by 11 bases; bases with no gene match: 18. Germline V lookup: CDR1 MNHEY, CDR2 SVGEGT. The CDR3 totals 15 residues. For the CDR3, the DNA is TGTGCCCGAAGCCACCCCGACAGGGAAGGCGATGGCTACACCTTC. As protein: CARSHPDREGDGYTF.

The sample holds one count of this clonotype. The chain combines TRBV7-9 with TRBJ2-3; D tentatively fits TRBD1 or TRBD2 (6 bases each). The V gene lost 6 bases and the J gene lost 4 bases, with 20 bases spanning the gap. This CDR3 contains 16 residues. Germline V gene sequence: CDR1 SEHNR, CDR2 FQNEAQ (reference sequence). The CDR3 region has the DNA TGTGCCAGCAGTTTCGGACGGGGGCAAGAGGCAGATACGCAGTATTTT. Translated: CASSFGRGQEADTQYF.

This clonotype has a count of ten or more. V usage is TRBV7-2 and J usage is TRBJ1-5; D is unresolved. CDR1 and CDR2 (germline): SGHTA, FQGNSA. V lost 1 base, J lost 2 bases, and 6 bases lay in between. This CDR3 comprises 14 residues. The chain's CDR3 is CASSLEGGNQPQHF. The CDR3 coding sequence is TGTGCCAGCAGCTTAGAAGGAGGCAATCAGCCCCAGCATTTT.

This clonotype came up a few times. V is TRBV19 and J is TRBJ2-3; a weak D match, TRBD2 (5 bases). The CDR3 totals 15 residues. V lost 5 bases to trimming and J lost 1 base, with 13 bases between them. Germline values: CDR1 LNHDA, CDR2 SQIVND (reference sequence). The chain's CDR3 is CASSGLNAGTDTQYF. The DNA of the CDR3 is TGTGCCAGTAGTGGACTTAATGCGGGCACAGATACGCAGTATTTT.

Only a few counts were recorded for this clonotype. The genes are TRBV11-3 and TRBJ2-5, with 9 bases fitting TRBD1. CDR1 is SGHNT, CDR2 YENEEA, per germline. V shed 5 bases and J 5 bases; nucleotides not matched to a gene: 6. The CDR3 runs to 14 residues. The CDR3 bases are TGTGCCAGCAGCCCCGACAGGGGGTGGGAGACCCAGTACTTC. Translated: CASSPDRGWETQYF.

The table lists this clonotype with a few counts. CDR3 nucleotides: TGTGCCAGCAGCCCTAGGGGGTACACAGATACGCAGTATTTT. It encodes CASSPRGYTDTQYF. The genes are TRBV3-1 and TRBJ2-3; D may be TRBD1 (6 bases). The CDR3 runs 14 residues. The V end lost 4 bases, the J end lost 2 bases, and 10 bases lay between the germline ends. Germline V gene data show CDR1 as LGHDT and CDR2 as YNNKEL (reference sequence).

This sequence joins TRBV30 and TRBJ2-3; D assignment may be TRBD1 or TRBD2 (5 bases each). V lost 2 bases and J 3 bases, leaving 24 bases between the germline ends. The CDR3 length is 18 residues. CDR1 and CDR2 (germline): GTSNPN, SVGIG (reference sequence). The DNA for the CDR3 is TGTGCCTGGAGTAATCGAGGGGCCAGGCCCCTGTGGACAGATACGCAGTATTTT. It yields the protein CAWSNRGARPLWTDTQYF.

This clonotype was picked up many times. The J gene is TRBJ1-4, the V gene TRBV2; tentative D call: TRBD1 (6 bases). This CDR3 comprises 16 residues. V lost 7 bases, J lost 5 bases, and 20 bases lay in between. CDR1 is SNHLY and CDR2 is FYNNEI in the germline V gene. The DNA of the CDR3 is TGTGCCAGCACCCTAAGGGGAGGGACAAGCAATGAAAAACTGTTTTTT. Residues: CASTLRGGTSNEKLFF. Together with reference TRBV2 and TRBJ1-4, the CDR3 gives the full variable domain: EPEVTQTPSHQVTQMGQEVILRCVPISNHLYFYWYRQILGQKVEFLVSFYNNEISEKSEIFDDQFSVERPDGSNFTLKIRSTKLEDSAMYFCASTLRGGTSNEKLFFGSGTQLSVL.

About this clonotype: A read error is possible here, since a much larger clone lies one base away. This chain links TRBV7-2 with TRBJ1-1; D unclear. The CDR3 is 13 amino acids. Germline CDR1 and CDR2: SGHTA and FQGNSA. This CDR3 reads CANSFNVNTEAFF. DNA of the CDR3: TGTGCCAACAGCTTTAATGTGAACACTGAAGCTTTCTTT.

Concerning this clonotype: A far larger clone is one nucleotide away, so this likely arose from a read error. This rearrangement joins TRBV7-9 to TRBJ2-1, with D possibly being TRBD2 (5 bases). The germline CDR1 and CDR2 sequences are SEHNR and FQNEAQ (reference sequence). This CDR3 has 14 residues. The V end lost 3 bases, the J end lost 8 bases, and 14 bases lay between the germline ends. The CDR3 DNA reads as TGTGCCAGCAGCTTGGTACCCGGAGGCGATGAGCAGTTCTTC. Translated: CASSLVPGGDEQFF.

The sample holds many counts of this clonotype. The V call is TRBV24-1, the J call TRBJ2-3, with TRBD1 as a possible D gene (6 bases). The CDR3 sequence is 13 residues long. Germline V gene lookup returns CDR1 KGHDR and CDR2 SFDVKD. V was clipped by 6 bases and J by 1 base, with 7 bases between them. The CDR3 nucleotides are TGTGCCACCAGTAGACAGGGCACAGATACGCAGTATTTT. The encoded protein is CATSRQGTDTQYF.

The chain links TRBV6-1 to TRBJ2-2; D is tentatively TRBD1 or TRBD2 (6 bases each). The V end was cut by 8 bases, the J end by 1 base, with 17 bases between. CDR1 MNHNS and CDR2 SASEGT come from the germline V gene. The CDR3 contains 16 residues. The CDR3 region is CASSNKGGLNTGELFF. As DNA, the CDR3 is TGTGCCAGCTCCAATAAGGGGGGATTGAACACCGGGGAGCTGTTTTTT.